This paragraph covers one T cell receptor beta chain sequence. These data belong to a study of control samples from healthy donors and cancer patients. In germline, CDR1 is LGHNA, CDR2 YNFKEQ. Trimming at V came to 1 base and at J to 0 bases, leaving 5 bases not matched to a gene. The CDR3 runs 17 residues. Produced via immunoSEQ multiplex PCR; TCRdb's table is partial and in-frame only. The repertoire holds approximately 120,000 clones, with less than 95% as singletons. This TCR was recovered from a human donor in good health. The donor label of this sample is uncertain. This rearrangement joins TRBV4-2 to TRBJ2-2; TRBD1 agrees at 7 bases. The sample was blood. CDR3 sequence reads: CASSQVSQGANTGELFF. The CDR3 DNA reads as TGTGCCAGCAGCCAAGTCTCTCAGGGGGCGAACACCGGGGAGCTGTTTTTT.